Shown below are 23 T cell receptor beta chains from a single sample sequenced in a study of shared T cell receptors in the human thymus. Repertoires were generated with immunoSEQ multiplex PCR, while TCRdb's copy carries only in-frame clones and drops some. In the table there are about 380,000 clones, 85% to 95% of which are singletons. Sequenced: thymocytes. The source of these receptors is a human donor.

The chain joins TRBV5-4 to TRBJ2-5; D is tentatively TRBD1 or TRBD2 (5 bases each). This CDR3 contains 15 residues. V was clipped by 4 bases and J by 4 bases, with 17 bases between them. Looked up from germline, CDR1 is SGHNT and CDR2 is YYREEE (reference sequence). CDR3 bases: TGTGCCAGCAGCCTGGGGTCCCGGGGCGCAGAGACCCAGTACTTC. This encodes CASSLGSRGAETQYF.

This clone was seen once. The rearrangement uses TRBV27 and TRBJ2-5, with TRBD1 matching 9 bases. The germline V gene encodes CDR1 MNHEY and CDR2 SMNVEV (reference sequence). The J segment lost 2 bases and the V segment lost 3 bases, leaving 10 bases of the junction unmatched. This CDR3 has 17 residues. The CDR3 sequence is CASSFAGTGWDQETQYF. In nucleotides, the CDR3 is TGTGCCAGCAGTTTCGCTGGGACAGGGTGGGATCAAGAGACCCAGTACTTC.

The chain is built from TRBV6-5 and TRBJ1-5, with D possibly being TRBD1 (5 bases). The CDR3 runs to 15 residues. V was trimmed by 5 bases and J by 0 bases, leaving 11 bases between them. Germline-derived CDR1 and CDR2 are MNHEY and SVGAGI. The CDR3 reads CASSAGTVSNQPQHF. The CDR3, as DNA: TGTGCCAGCAGTGCCGGGACGGTTAGCAATCAGCCCCAGCATTTT.

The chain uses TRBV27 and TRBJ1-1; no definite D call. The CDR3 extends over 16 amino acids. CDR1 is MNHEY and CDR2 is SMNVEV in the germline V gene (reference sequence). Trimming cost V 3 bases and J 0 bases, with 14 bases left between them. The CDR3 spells CASSFSGSGLNTEAFF. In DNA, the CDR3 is TGTGCCAGCAGTTTTTCGGGGTCCGGGTTGAACACTGAAGCTTTCTTT.

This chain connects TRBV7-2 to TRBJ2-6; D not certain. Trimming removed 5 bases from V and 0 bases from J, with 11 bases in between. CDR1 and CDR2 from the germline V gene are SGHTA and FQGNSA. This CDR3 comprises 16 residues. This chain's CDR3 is CASSPLDYSGANVLTF. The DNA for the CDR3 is TGTGCCAGCAGCCCCCTGGATTACTCTGGGGCCAACGTCCTGACTTTC. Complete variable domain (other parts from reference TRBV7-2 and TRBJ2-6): GAGVSQSPSNKVTEKGKDVELRCDPISGHTALYWYRQSLGQGLEFLIYFQGNSAPDKSGLPSDRFSAERTGGSVSTLTIQRTQQEDSAVYLCASSPLDYSGANVLTFGAGSRLTVL.

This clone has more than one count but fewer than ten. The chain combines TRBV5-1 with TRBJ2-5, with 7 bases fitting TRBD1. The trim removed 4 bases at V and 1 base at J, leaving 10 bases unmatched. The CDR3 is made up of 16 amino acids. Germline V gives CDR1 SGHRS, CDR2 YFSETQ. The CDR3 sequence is CASSPRDRGGQETQYF. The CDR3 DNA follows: TGCGCCAGCAGCCCAAGGGACAGAGGGGGCCAAGAGACCCAGTACTTC.

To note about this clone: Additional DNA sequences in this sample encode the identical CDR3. The CDR3 nucleotides are TGTGCCAGCAGTTTAGGGGGGGAAGAGACCCAGTACTTC. Translation: CASSLGGEETQYF. The chain carries TRBV28 and TRBJ2-5, with 7 nucleotides matching TRBD2. CDR1 is MDHEN and CDR2 is SYDVKM in the germline V gene. The V segment lost 2 bases and the J segment 3 bases; nucleotides outside the gene matches: 0. This CDR3 has 13 residues.

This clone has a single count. CDR3 bases: TGTGCCAGCAGGCCGACTAGGAACACCGGGGAGCTGTTTTTT. It yields the protein CASRPTRNTGELFF. This chain uses TRBV6-1 with TRBJ2-2; weak D call: TRBD2 (6 bases). Germline CDR1 is MNHNS and CDR2 is SASEGT. This CDR3 spans 14 amino acids. V lost 6 bases and J lost 1, with 9 bases in between.

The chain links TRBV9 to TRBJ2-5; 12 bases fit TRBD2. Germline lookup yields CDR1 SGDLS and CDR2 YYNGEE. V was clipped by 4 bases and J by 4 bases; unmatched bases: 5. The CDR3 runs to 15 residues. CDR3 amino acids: CASSPTSGRGETQYF. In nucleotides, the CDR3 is TGTGCCAGCAGCCCGACTAGCGGGAGAGGAGAGACCCAGTACTTC.

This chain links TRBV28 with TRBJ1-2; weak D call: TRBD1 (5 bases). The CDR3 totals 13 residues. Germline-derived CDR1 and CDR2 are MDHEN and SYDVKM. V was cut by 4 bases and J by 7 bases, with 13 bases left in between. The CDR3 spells CASSSVAGLGYTF. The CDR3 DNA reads TGTGCCAGCAGTTCCGTGGCGGGACTTGGCTACACCTTC.

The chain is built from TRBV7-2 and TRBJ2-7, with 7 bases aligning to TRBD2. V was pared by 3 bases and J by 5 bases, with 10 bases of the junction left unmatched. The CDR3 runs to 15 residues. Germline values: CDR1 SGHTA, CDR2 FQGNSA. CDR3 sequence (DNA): TGTGCCAGCAGCTTCGCGAGGGAGGGCCGCCACGAGCAGTACTTC. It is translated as CASSFAREGRHEQYF.

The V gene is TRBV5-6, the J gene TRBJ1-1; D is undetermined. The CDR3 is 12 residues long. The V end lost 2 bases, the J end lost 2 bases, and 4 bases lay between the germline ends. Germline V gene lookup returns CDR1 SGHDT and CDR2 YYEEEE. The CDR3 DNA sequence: TGTGCCAGCAGCTTCCCAAACACTGAAGCTTTCTTT. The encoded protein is CASSFPNTEAFF.

Written as DNA, the CDR3 is TGTGCCAGCAGCCCAGGGGGTAGGACTAGCGGCGACCTTTACAATGAGCAGTTCTTC. It encodes CASSPGGRTSGDLYNEQFF. The rearrangement links TRBV11-2 to TRBJ2-1; 10 nucleotides line up with TRBD2. The germline CDR1 and CDR2 sequences are SGHAT and FQNNGV. This CDR3 comprises 19 residues. The J segment lost 4 bases and the V segment lost 5 bases, leaving 17 bases of the junction unmatched.

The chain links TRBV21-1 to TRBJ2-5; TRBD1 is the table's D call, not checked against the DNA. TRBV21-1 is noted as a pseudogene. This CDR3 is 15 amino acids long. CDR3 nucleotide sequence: TGTGCCAGCAGCAGGCAGCAGGGGGCTTGGGAGACCCAGTACTTC. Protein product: CASSRQQGAWETQYF.

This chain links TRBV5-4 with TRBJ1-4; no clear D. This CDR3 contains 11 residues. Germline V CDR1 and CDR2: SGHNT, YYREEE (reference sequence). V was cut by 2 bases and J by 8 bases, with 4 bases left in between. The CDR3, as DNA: TGTGCCAGCAGCTTTGGGGAAAAACTGTTTTTT. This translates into CASSFGEKLFF.

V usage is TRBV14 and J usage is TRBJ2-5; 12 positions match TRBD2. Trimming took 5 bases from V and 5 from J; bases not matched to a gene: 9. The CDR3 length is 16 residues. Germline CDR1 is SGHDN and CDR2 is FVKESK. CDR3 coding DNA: TGTGCCAGCAGCTTCCGACTAGCGGGAGAAGGGGAGACCCAGTACTTC. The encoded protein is CASSFRLAGEGETQYF.

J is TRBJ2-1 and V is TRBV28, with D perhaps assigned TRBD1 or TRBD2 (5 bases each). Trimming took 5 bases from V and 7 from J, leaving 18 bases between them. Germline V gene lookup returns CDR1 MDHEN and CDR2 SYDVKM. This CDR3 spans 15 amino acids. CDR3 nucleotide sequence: TGTGCCAGCAGTACACTCAGAGGGGCAGGTAATGAGCAGTTCTTC. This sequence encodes CASSTLRGAGNEQFF.

CDR3 sequence reads: CASSSAYEQYF. CDR3 nucleotide sequence: TGTGCCAGCAGCTCGGCCTACGAGCAGTACTTC. The V gene is TRBV7-2, the J gene TRBJ2-7, with unresolved D. The germline V gene encodes CDR1 SGHTA and CDR2 FQGNSA. The CDR3 contains 11 residues. The germline V and J ends were trimmed by 4 bases and 2 bases, with 3 bases remaining between them.

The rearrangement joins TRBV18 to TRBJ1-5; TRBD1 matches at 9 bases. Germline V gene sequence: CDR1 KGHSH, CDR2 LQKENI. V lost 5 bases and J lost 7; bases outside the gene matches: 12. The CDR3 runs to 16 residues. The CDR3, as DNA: TGTGCCAGCTCAGATTGGACAGGGGACGGAGGGCAGCCCCAGCATTTT. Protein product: CASSDWTGDGGQPQHF.

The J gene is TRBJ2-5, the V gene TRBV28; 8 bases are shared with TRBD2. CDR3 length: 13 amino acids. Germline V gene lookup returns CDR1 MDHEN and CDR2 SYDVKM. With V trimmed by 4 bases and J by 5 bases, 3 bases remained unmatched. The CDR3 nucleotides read TGTGCCAGCAGTTCGACTAGCGATGAGACCCAGTACTTC. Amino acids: CASSSTSDETQYF.

Written as DNA, the CDR3 is TGTGCTAGTGGCCGGCGGGGGGAGACCCAGTACTTC. This encodes CASGRRGETQYF. V and J are TRBV12-5 and TRBJ2-5; 7 bases align to TRBD2. Germline assignment: CDR1 LGHNT and CDR2 FRNRAP. Losses at the gene ends were 6 bases for V and 5 bases for J; bases not matched to a gene: 3. This CDR3 is 12 amino acids long.

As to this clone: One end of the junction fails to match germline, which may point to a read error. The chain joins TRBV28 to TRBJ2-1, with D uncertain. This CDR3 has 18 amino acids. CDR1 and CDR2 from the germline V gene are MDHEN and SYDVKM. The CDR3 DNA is TGTGCCAGCAGTCCAGACCCAGACCAGACCCTCCTTTACAGTGAGCAGTTCTTC. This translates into CASSPDPDQTLLYSEQFF.

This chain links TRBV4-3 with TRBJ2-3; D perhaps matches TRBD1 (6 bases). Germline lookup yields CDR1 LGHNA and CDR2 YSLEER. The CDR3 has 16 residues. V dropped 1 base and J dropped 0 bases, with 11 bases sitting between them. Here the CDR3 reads CASSQGVRGSTDTQYF. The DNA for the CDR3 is TGCGCCAGCAGCCAAGGGGTCAGGGGTAGCACAGATACGCAGTATTTT.